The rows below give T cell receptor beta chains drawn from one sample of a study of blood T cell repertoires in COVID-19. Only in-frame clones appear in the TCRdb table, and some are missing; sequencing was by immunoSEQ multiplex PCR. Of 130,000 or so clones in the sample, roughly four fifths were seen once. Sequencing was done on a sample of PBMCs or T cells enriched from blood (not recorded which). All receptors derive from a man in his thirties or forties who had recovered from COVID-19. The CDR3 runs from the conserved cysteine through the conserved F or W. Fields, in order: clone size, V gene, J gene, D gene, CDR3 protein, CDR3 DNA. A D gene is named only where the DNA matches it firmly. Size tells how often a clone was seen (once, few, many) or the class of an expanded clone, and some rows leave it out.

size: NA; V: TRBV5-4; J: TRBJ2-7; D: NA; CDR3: CASSLGLGVTYEQYF; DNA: TGTGCCAGCAGCTTGGGATTGGGCGTAACCTACGAGCAGTACTTC
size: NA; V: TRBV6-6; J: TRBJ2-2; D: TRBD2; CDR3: CASIRSGGAADTGELFF; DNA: TGTGCCAGCATTCGGAGCGGGGGGGCCGCGGACACCGGGGAGCTGTTTTTT
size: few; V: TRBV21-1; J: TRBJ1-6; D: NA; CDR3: CASSKDRGGTYNSPLHF; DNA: TGTGCCAGCAGCAAAGATAGGGGAGGAACCTATAATTCACCCCTCCACTTT
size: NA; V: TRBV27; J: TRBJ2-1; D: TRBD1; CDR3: CASSLSDRGHVFYNEQFF; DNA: TGTGCCAGCAGTTTATCGGACAGGGGGCACGTTTTCTACAATGAGCAGTTCTTC
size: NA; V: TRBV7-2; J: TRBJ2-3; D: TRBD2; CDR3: CATVGGRTDTQYF; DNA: TGTGCCACGGTGGGCGGGAGGACAGATACGCAGTATTTT
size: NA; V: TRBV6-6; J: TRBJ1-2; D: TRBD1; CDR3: CASSGRAGGEDYGYTF; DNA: TGTGCCAGCAGTGGGCGCGCAGGGGGCGAGGACTATGGCTACACCTTC
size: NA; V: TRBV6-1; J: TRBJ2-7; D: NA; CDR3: CASSEWLATYEQYF; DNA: TGTGCCAGCAGTGAATGGTTAGCAACCTACGAGCAGTACTTC
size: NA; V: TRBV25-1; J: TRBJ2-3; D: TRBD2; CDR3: CASQLAGGQADTQYF; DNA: TGTGCCAGCCAACTAGCGGGAGGGCAGGCAGATACGCAGTATTTT
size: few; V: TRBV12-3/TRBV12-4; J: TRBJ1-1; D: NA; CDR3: CASNRGANTEAFF; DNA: TGTGCCAGCAACCGTGGGGCGAACACTGAAGCTTTCTTT
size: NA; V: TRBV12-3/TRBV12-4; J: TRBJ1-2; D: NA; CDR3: CASSLGGVVGYTF; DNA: TGTGCCAGCAGTCTGGGGGGGGTCGTTGGCTACACCTTC
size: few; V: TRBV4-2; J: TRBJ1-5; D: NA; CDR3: CASSQGQGRNQPQHF; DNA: TGTGCCAGCAGCCAAGGGCAGGGCCGAAATCAGCCCCAGCATTTT
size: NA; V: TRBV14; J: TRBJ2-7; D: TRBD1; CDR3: CASSQYTGTGDYEQYF; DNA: TGTGCCAGCAGCCAGTATACCGGGACAGGGGACTACGAGCAGTACTTC
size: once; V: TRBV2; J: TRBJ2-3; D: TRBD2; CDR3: CASRPGGVRLDTQYF; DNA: TGTGCCAGCAGACCGGGGGGGGTGCGATTAGATACGCAGTATTTT
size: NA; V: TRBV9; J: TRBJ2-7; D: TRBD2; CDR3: CASSKTSGSSYEQYF; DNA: TGTGCCAGCAGCAAAACTAGCGGGAGCTCCTACGAGCAGTACTTC
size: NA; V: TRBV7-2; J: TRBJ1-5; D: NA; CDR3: CASSLGGLGAGNQPQHF; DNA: TGTGCCAGCAGCTTAGGGGGGCTCGGGGCGGGCAATCAGCCCCAGCATTTT
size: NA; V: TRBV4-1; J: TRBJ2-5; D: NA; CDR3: CASSQDRTKQETQYF; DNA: TGCGCCAGCAGCCAAGATCGGACAAAACAAGAGACCCAGTACTTC
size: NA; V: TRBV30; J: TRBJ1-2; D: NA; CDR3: CAWSGTNYGYTF; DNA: TGTGCCTGGTCCGGGACAAACTATGGCTACACCTTC
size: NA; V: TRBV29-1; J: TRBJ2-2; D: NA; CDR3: CSVLRGNTGELFF; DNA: TGCAGCGTTCTAAGGGGGAACACCGGGGAGCTGTTTTTT
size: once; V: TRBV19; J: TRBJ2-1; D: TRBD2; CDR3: CATTLTSVGSNEQFF; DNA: TGTGCCACTACATTAACTAGCGTGGGAAGCAATGAGCAGTTCTTC
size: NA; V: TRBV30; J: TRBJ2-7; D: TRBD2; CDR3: CAWRTPGGPGLAVEQYF; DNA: TGTGCCTGGAGAACGCCGGGAGGTCCGGGACTAGCTGTCGAGCAGTACTTC
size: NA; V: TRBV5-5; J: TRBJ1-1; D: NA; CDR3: CASSLGTVNTEAFF; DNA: TGTGCCAGCAGCTTGGGGACAGTGAACACTGAAGCTTTCTTT
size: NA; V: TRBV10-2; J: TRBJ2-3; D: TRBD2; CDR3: CASRISGKDTQYF; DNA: TGCGCCAGCAGGATTAGCGGGAAAGATACGCAGTATTTT
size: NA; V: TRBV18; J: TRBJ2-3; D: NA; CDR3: CASSPEQGTSTDTQYF; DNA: TGTGCCAGCTCACCAGAACAGGGGACTAGCACAGATACGCAGTATTTT
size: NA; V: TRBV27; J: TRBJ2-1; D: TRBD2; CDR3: CASSSKKAQLADQYNEQFF; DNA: TGTGCCAGCAGTTCAAAGAAGGCGCAGCTAGCGGACCAATACAATGAGCAGTTCTTC
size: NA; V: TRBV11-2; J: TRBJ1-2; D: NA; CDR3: CASSLEPVLYGYTF; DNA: TGTGCCAGCAGCTTAGAGCCGGTCCTCTATGGCTACACCTTC
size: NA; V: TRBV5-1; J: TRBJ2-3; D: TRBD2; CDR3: CASSLESSGRASTDTQYF; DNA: TGCGCCAGCAGCTTGGAGTCTAGCGGGAGGGCTAGCACAGATACGCAGTATTTT
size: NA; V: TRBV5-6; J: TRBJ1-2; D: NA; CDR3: CASSLMRQIFGYTF; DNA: TGTGCCAGCAGCTTGATGCGGCAGATTTTCGGCTACACCTTC
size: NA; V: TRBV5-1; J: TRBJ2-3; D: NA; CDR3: CASSLLLGTHTQYF; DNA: TGCGCCAGCAGCTTGTTACTGGGCACACATACGCAGTATTTT
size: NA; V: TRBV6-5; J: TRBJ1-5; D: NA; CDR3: CAVDSGAGPNQPQHF; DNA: TGTGCGGTGGATAGCGGAGCGGGCCCCAATCAGCCCCAGCATTTT
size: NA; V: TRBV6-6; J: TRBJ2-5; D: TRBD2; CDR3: CASSPGTSGLETQYF; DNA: TGTGCCAGCAGCCCAGGGACTAGCGGGCTCGAGACCCAGTACTTC
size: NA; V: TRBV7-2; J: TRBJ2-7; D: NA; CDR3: CASSRAFYEQYF; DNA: TGTGCCAGCAGCCGCGCCTTTTACGAGCAGTACTTC
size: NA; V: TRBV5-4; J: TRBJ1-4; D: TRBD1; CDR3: CASSSDRGRPVKLFF; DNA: TGTGCCAGCAGCTCGGACAGGGGGCGCCCAGTAAAACTGTTTTTT
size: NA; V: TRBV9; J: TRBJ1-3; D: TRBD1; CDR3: CASSAPGGHAGNTIYF; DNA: TGTGCCAGCAGCGCCCCAGGGGGCCATGCTGGAAACACCATATATTTT
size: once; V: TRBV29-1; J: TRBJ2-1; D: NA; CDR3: CSVNRYNEQFF; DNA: TGCAGCGTGAACAGGTACAATGAGCAGTTCTTC
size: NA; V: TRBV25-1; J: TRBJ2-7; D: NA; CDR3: CASSGFAKQYF; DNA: TGTGCCAGCAGCGGTTTCGCCAAGCAGTACTTC
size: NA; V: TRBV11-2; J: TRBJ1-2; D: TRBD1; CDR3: CASSLDGTASYGYTF; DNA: TGTGCCAGCAGCTTAGATGGGACAGCCTCCTATGGCTACACCTTC
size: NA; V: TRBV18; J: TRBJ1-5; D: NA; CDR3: CASSPPVAEYSNQPQHF; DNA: TGTGCCAGCTCACCACCGGTAGCAGAATATAGCAATCAGCCCCAGCATTTT
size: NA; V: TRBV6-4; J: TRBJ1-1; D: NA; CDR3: CASSESGAASEAFF; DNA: TGTGCCAGCAGTGAAAGTGGGGCAGCCTCTGAAGCTTTCTTT
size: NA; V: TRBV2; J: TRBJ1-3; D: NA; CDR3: CASSNRERGPGNTIYF; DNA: TGTGCCAGCAGCAACAGGGAGAGGGGACCTGGAAACACCATATATTTT
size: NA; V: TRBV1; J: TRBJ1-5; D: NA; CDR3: CTSSQVRGRGIYNQPQHF; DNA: TGCACCAGCAGCCAAGTGAGGGGGCGCGGGATTTACAACCAGCCCCAGCATTTT
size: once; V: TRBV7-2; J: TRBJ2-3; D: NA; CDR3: CASSPRSSASTDTQYF; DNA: TGTGCCAGCAGCCCCCGTTCTAGCGCTAGCACAGATACGCAGTATTTT
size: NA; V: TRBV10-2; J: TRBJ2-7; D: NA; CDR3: CASSEVRVSNEQYF; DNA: TGCGCCAGCAGTGAAGTCAGGGTCTCGAACGAGCAGTACTTC
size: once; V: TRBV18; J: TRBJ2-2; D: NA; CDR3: CASSPTQLQNTGELFF; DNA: TGTGCCAGCTCACCGACACAACTTCAGAACACCGGGGAGCTGTTTTTT
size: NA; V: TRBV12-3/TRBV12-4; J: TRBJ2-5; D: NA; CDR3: CASTAGIRETQYF; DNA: TGTGCCAGCACGGCAGGGATACGGGAGACCCAGTACTTC
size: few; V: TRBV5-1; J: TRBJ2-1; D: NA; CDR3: CASSFAGRNNNEQFF; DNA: TGCGCCAGCAGCTTCGCGGGGCGAAACAACAATGAGCAGTTCTTC
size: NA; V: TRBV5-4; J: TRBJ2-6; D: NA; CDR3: CASSLASSGANVLTF; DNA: TGTGCCAGCAGCCTAGCGAGCTCTGGGGCCAACGTCCTGACTTTC
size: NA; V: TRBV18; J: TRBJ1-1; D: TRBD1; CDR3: CASSPTPTGSVTEAFF; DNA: TGTGCCAGCTCACCTACCCCGACAGGGAGTGTCACTGAAGCTTTCTTT
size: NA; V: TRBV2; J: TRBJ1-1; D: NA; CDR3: CASIGQWVTEAFF; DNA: TGTGCCAGCATCGGACAGTGGGTGACTGAAGCTTTCTTT
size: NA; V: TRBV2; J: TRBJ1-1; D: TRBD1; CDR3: CASSLTGVNTEAFF; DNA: TGTGCCAGCAGTTTGACAGGGGTGAACACTGAAGCTTTCTTT
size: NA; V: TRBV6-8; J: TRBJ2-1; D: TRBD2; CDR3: CASSYGAGLVSNEQFF; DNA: TGTGCCAGCAGTTACGGGGCGGGACTAGTCTCCAATGAGCAGTTCTTC